The 5 T cell receptor beta chains reported below all come from one sample, sequenced in a study of Ad26.COV2.S vaccination and SARS-CoV-2 variants. Treatment: approximately 18 received Ad26.COV2.S at low or high dose, single or two shots; about five received placebo; per-sample allocation not given. Day 63 following the first vaccine or placebo injection was when the samples were taken. This table comes from immunoSEQ multiplex PCR, and its TCRdb copy is limited to in-frame clones, with some not included. The profile shows under 400,000 clones, around 87% of them singletons. Source: peripheral blood, taken in a trial of Ad26.COV2.S vaccine versus placebo. The receptors here all came from a person aged 18-65 years who received the Ad26.COV2.S COVID-19 vaccine or a placebo.

The chain is built from TRBV2 and TRBJ1-5, with 7 positions matching TRBD1. Germline-derived CDR1 and CDR2 are SNHLY and FYNNEI. With 7 bases clipped from V and 4 bases from J, the junction kept 13 bases outside the gene matches. This CDR3 is built from 16 residues. Here the CDR3 reads CASIFTKTGLNQPQHF. CDR3 in DNA: TGTGCCAGCATTTTTACGAAGACAGGGTTGAATCAGCCCCAGCATTTT.

This chain connects TRBV19 to TRBJ1-3, with D possibly matching TRBD1 (5 bases). Trimming stripped 3 bases from V and 0 bases from J, with 15 bases between. The length of the CDR3 is 17 residues. Germline V gene sequence: CDR1 LNHDA, CDR2 SQIVND (reference sequence). The CDR3, as DNA: TGTGCCAGTAGTATTACTGGGACGTCCGGCTCTGGAAACACCATATATTTT. Translated: CASSITGTSGSGNTIYF.

CDR3: CATTVGDAAWAFF. CDR3 nucleotides: TGTGCCACCACGGTAGGGGACGCGGCTTGGGCTTTCTTT. V is TRBV25-1 and J is TRBJ1-1; TRBD1 might be the D (5 bases). V lost 10 bases and J 11 bases, leaving 23 bases between the germline ends. CDR3 length: 13 residues. Per the germline V gene, CDR1 is MGHDK and CDR2 is SYGVNS.

The chain couples TRBV7-3 to TRBJ1-6; the D is unclear. The CDR3 is 16 amino acids. The germline V and J ends were trimmed by 1 base and 4 bases, with 11 bases remaining between them. CDR1 and CDR2 from the germline V gene are SGHTA and FQGTGA. The CDR3 here is CASSLNAPGYNSPLHF. CDR3 coding DNA: TGTGCCAGCAGCTTAAATGCCCCTGGGTATAATTCACCCCTCCACTTT. The complete variable domain, with remaining parts taken from reference TRBV7-3 and TRBJ1-6, reads GAGVSQTPSNKVTEKGKYVELRCDPISGHTALYWYRQSLGQGPEFLIYFQGTGAADDSGLPNDRFFAVRPEGSVSTLKIQRTERGDSAVYLCASSLNAPGYNSPLHFGNGTRLTVT.

The chain employs TRBV19 and TRBJ2-7; weak D call: TRBD2 (5 bases). V was shortened by 2 bases and J by 2 bases, with 13 bases between the two germline ends. The CDR3 extends over 15 amino acids. The germline V gene has CDR1 LNHDA and CDR2 SQIVND (reference sequence). CDR3 region: CASSIRRTGTYEQYF. The CDR3 coding sequence is TGTGCCAGTAGTATAAGAAGGACTGGAACCTACGAGCAGTACTTC.